The 28 T cell receptor beta chains listed next were all sequenced from one sample in a study of spatial heterogeneity in lung cancer. TCRdb reprocessed the 5' RACE reads via MiXCR and lists one record per CDR3 protein. The sample consists of 2,000 to 2,500 distinct CDR3 sequences, about 12% of them appearing once. Time point here: sample taken at primary tumor resection. The study sequenced unsorted whole RNA from tumor, nontumor lung or frozen PBMC. The source was normal lung tissue next to the tumor, collected at surgery. The receptor set was obtained from a male donor with early-stage non-small cell lung cancer.

This clonotype qualifies as medium-sized. The chain couples TRBV3-1 to TRBJ1-1; 7 nucleotides match TRBD1. CDR1 and CDR2 from the germline V gene are LGHDT and YNNKEL (reference sequence). CDR3 length: 13 residues. Germline trimming cut 3 bases from V and 10 bases from J; bases unmatched to any gene: 8. The CDR3 here is CASSQRQGGTAFF. In DNA, the CDR3 is TGTGCCAGCAGCCAGCGACAGGGAGGGACAGCTTTCTTT.

This clonotype is medium-sized. V gene TRBV7-9 combines with J gene TRBJ1-3; D ambiguous. This CDR3 is 14 amino acids long. Germline V gives CDR1 SEHNR, CDR2 FQNEAQ (reference sequence). V was shortened by 5 bases and J by 0 bases, with 8 bases between the two germline ends. CDR3 region: CASSPGSSGNTIYF. CDR3 DNA sequence: TGTGCCAGCAGCCCAGGTTCCTCTGGAAACACCATATATTTT.

This clonotype is classed as large (0.1 to 1%). The chain carries TRBV29-1 and TRBJ1-1; TRBD1 might be the D (6 bases). Germline-derived CDR1 and CDR2 are SQVTM and ANQGSEA. The CDR3 consists of 14 residues. Trimming removed 6 bases at V and 5 bases at J, with 19 bases between. The CDR3 is CSVGQSSGGTEAFF. The CDR3 coding sequence is TGCAGCGTCGGACAGAGTTCGGGAGGGACTGAAGCTTTCTTT. The full variable domain, in which reference TRBV29-1 and TRBJ1-1 provide the parts outside the CDR3, is SAVISQKPSRDICQRGTSLTIQCQVDSQVTMMFWYRQQPGQSLTLIATANQGSEATYESGFVIDKFPISRPNLTFSTLTVSNMSPEDSSIYLCSVGQSSGGTEAFFGQGTRLTVV.

This clonotype was found a few times. CDR3 loop: CSATDREVEQFF. The CDR3 DNA reads TGCAGTGCTACGGACAGGGAAGTTGAGCAGTTCTTC. V is TRBV20-1 and J is TRBJ2-1, with TRBD1 matching 8 bases. The CDR3 runs to 12 residues. J lost 9 bases, V lost 4 bases, and 5 bases had no gene match. Germline V gene data show CDR1 as DFQATT and CDR2 as SNEGSKA (reference sequence).

This clonotype ranks as large (0.1 to 1%). The chain has TRBV24-1 and TRBJ2-1, with a possible D match to TRBD2 (7 bases). Germline CDR1 is KGHDR and CDR2 is SFDVKD. Trimming removed 3 bases at V and 5 bases at J, with 13 bases between. This CDR3 has 15 residues. DNA for the CDR3: TGTGCCACCAGTGATAGTGGGAGGGACAACAATGAGCAGTTCTTC. This translates into CATSDSGRDNNEQFF.

This clonotype was counted ten times or more. This chain joins TRBV29-1 and TRBJ2-1; 11 nucleotides line up with TRBD2. The CDR3 runs 13 residues. The V gene's germline CDR1 is SQVTM and CDR2 ANQGSEA. V was clipped by 7 bases and J by 9 bases; unmatched bases: 8. The DNA for the CDR3 is TGCAGCGATGTTAGCGGGGGGGCCAGTGAGCAGTTCTTC. This codes for CSDVSGGASEQFF.

The chain joins TRBV29-1 to TRBJ1-5; no clear D gene. Germline loops: CDR1 SQVTM, CDR2 ANQGSEA. The CDR3 is made up of 12 amino acids. The V end was cut by 8 bases, the J end by 4 bases, with 12 bases between. The CDR3 nucleotides are TGCAGCTTTCAGGACGGGAATCAGCCCCAGCATTTT. Translating gives CSFQDGNQPQHF.

By share, this clonotype ranks as medium-sized. The gene calls are TRBV2 and TRBJ1-2; TRBD1 matches at 8 bases. The CDR3 is 14 amino acids. Germline V lookup: CDR1 SNHLY, CDR2 FYNNEI. V lost 6 bases to trimming and J lost 7 bases; unmatched junction nucleotides: 10. For the CDR3, the DNA is TGTGCCAGCAGGGGGACAGGTTTCCAGGGTGGCTACACCTTC. Translation: CASRGTGFQGGYTF.

Within the sample, this clonotype is medium-sized. The rearrangement uses TRBV2 and TRBJ2-1; no reliable D call. The germline V gene has CDR1 SNHLY and CDR2 FYNNEI. Trimming took off 3 bases at V and 2 bases at J, with 8 bases between the two ends. The CDR3 has 14 residues. The CDR3 sequence is CASSEGRTYNEQFF. The CDR3 bases are TGTGCCAGCAGTGAGGGCAGGACCTACAATGAGCAGTTCTTC.

This clonotype counts as medium-sized. This sequence joins TRBV5-1 and TRBJ2-6; D unresolved. Trimming took 4 bases from V and 0 from J, leaving 11 bases between them. The CDR3 spans 16 residues. Germline V gives CDR1 SGHRS, CDR2 YFSETQ. CDR3 amino acids: CASSQDGSSGANVLTF. The CDR3 DNA sequence: TGCGCCAGCAGCCAAGACGGTAGCTCTGGGGCCAACGTCCTGACTTTC.

This clonotype was found a few times. In DNA, the CDR3 is TGTGCCAGCTCCTGGACAGGGACCACAGATACGCAGTATTTT. Translating gives CASSWTGTTDTQYF. V gene TRBV18 combines with J gene TRBJ2-3, with 8 bases matching TRBD1. CDR1 is KGHSH, CDR2 LQKENI, per germline. CDR3 length: 14 amino acids. V lost 6 bases, J lost 2 bases, and 4 bases stayed unmatched.

By share, this clonotype ranks as medium-sized. The chain is built from TRBV24-1 and TRBJ2-1; the D gene is possibly TRBD1 (6 bases). Trimming cost V 12 bases and J 6 bases, with 14 bases left between them. The CDR3 runs to 12 residues. Per germline, CDR1 KGHDR and CDR2 SFDVKD. CDR3 sequence reads: CAAQGHFNEQFF. The CDR3 bases are TGTGCCGCCCAGGGACATTTCAATGAGCAGTTCTTC.

This clonotype ranks as medium-sized. The chain employs TRBV7-3 and TRBJ2-3, with a weak D call TRBD2 (7 bases). The germline gives CDR1 SGHTA, CDR2 FQGTGA. V gave up 6 bases and J gave up 2 bases, with 15 bases separating them. The CDR3 contains 15 residues. CDR3: CASREVGGPTDTQYF. In DNA form, the CDR3 reads TGTGCCAGCAGGGAAGTCGGGGGGCCCACAGATACGCAGTATTTT.

The sample holds many counts of this clonotype. The chain has TRBV7-8 and TRBJ1-4; D is unresolved. With 0 bases removed from V and 10 bases from J, the gap between germline ends came to 18 bases. Per the germline V gene, CDR1 is SGHVS and CDR2 is FQNEAQ. The CDR3 spans 16 residues. Here the CDR3 DNA reads TGTGCCAGCAGCTTAGCCAGCGGTAGGAGGGTAGGAAAACTGTTTTTT. This codes for CASSLASGRRVGKLFF.

By sample share, this clonotype is large. The chain uses TRBV11-2 and TRBJ2-7, with 11 bases that match TRBD2. This CDR3 region has 14 residues. Germline V gene lookup returns CDR1 SGHAT and CDR2 FQNNGV. J lost 1 base, V lost 5 bases, and 1 base had no gene match. CDR3 in amino acids: CASSLAGGSYEQYF. As DNA, the CDR3 is TGTGCCAGCAGCCTAGCGGGAGGATCCTACGAGCAGTACTTC.

This clonotype was seen a few times. The rearrangement joins TRBV13 to TRBJ2-1; 9 positions match TRBD1. This CDR3 has 15 amino acids. CDR1 PRHDT and CDR2 FYEKMQ come from the germline V gene (reference sequence). Trimming removed 2 bases from V and 5 bases from J; junction bases left unmatched: 4. CDR3 sequence reads: CASSLRTGDHNEQFF. Here the CDR3 DNA reads TGTGCCAGCAGCTTAAGGACAGGGGACCACAATGAGCAGTTCTTC.

In this sample, this clonotype is medium-sized (0.01 to 0.1%). The chain carries TRBV12-3 or TRBV12-4 and TRBJ1-2; a weak D match, TRBD1 (5 bases). The ends were cut back, 7 bases at V and 8 bases at J, with 17 bases in the middle. The CDR3 totals 13 residues. The CDR3 sequence: CASTTFIWDGYTF. The CDR3 DNA reads TGTGCCAGCACCACTTTTATATGGGACGGCTACACCTTC.

This clonotype is medium-sized (0.01 to 0.1%) in the sample. This chain connects TRBV5-1 to TRBJ1-1, with no clear D. The germline CDR1 and CDR2 sequences are SGHRS and YFSETQ. Trimming shortened V by 3 bases and J by 5 bases, and 11 bases separated the two germline ends. This CDR3 spans 13 amino acids. The CDR3 DNA is TGCGCCAGCAGCTCTCCTGGGAAGACTGAAGCTTTCTTT. This sequence encodes CASSSPGKTEAFF.

Ten or more counts support this clonotype. The chain recombines TRBV6-5 with TRBJ2-7; 12 nucleotides agree with TRBD1. Germline CDR1 is MNHEY and CDR2 is SVGAGI. With V trimmed by 7 bases and J by 7 bases, 11 bases remained unmatched. The CDR3 spans 15 residues. The CDR3 DNA is TGTGCCAGCAAGGTGTCGGGACAGGGGGCCGGGGAGCAGTACTTC. This gives the protein CASKVSGQGAGEQYF.

This chain links TRBV5-6 with TRBJ2-1; 7 nucleotides agree with TRBD2. V gave up 3 bases and J gave up 6 bases; unmatched junction bases: 9. The CDR3 runs 15 residues. CDR1 is SGHDT and CDR2 is YYEEEE in the germline V gene. The CDR3 here is CASSWERGGANEQFF. The CDR3, as DNA: TGTGCCAGCAGCTGGGAGCGGGGCGGGGCCAATGAGCAGTTCTTC.

This clonotype is medium-sized. This chain uses TRBV28 with TRBJ1-2, with 7 positions matching TRBD1. The CDR3 is made up of 15 amino acids. Trimming at V came to 5 bases and at J to 4 bases, leaving 10 bases not matched to a gene. Germline CDR1 MDHEN, CDR2 SYDVKM. DNA of the CDR3: TGTGCCAGCAGTCCTATTTCCGGGACAGCCTATGGCTACACCTTC. Translation: CASSPISGTAYGYTF.

This clonotype is classed as medium-sized. The chain links TRBV13 to TRBJ2-5; D may be TRBD1 (6 bases). The ends were cut back, 3 bases at V and 4 bases at J, with 9 bases in the middle. Looked up from germline, CDR1 is PRHDT and CDR2 is FYEKMQ (reference sequence). The CDR3 contains 13 residues. CDR3 nucleotide sequence: TGTGCCAGCAGCTTGTCAGGGGTAGAGACCCAGTACTTC. Its protein is CASSLSGVETQYF.

By share, this clonotype ranks as medium-sized. The gene calls are TRBV12-3 or TRBV12-4 and TRBJ2-7, with TRBD1 matching 7 bases. Trimming removed 8 bases from V and 5 bases from J; junction bases left unmatched: 6. This CDR3 is 12 amino acids long. CDR3 DNA sequence: TGTGCCAGCGCCGGGACAGATCACGAGCAGTACTTC. This gives the protein CASAGTDHEQYF.

The chain's CDR3 is CSVEDLRQVAAKNIQYF. DNA for the CDR3: TGCAGCGTTGAAGATTTACGGCAAGTGGCGGCCAAAAACATTCAGTACTTC. This sequence joins TRBV29-1 and TRBJ2-4; D remains ambiguous. CDR1 SQVTM and CDR2 ANQGSEA come from the germline V gene. CDR3 length: 17 residues. Trimming stripped 0 bases from V and 1 base from J, with 16 bases between.

This clonotype was recorded a few times. The genes are TRBV7-6 and TRBJ2-3, with D perhaps TRBD2 (5 bases). V lost 1 base and J lost 0, with 11 bases in between. Germline-derived CDR1 and CDR2 are SGHVS and FNYEAQ. The CDR3 is 16 amino acids. CDR3 sequence: CASSLGAGMSTDTQYF. The DNA for the CDR3 is TGTGCCAGCAGCTTAGGCGCGGGTATGAGCACAGATACGCAGTATTTT.

This clonotype was seen a few times. The rearrangement uses TRBV19 and TRBJ2-4, with D unresolved. Germline loops: CDR1 LNHDA, CDR2 SQIVND (reference sequence). There are 13 residues in the CDR3. V was shortened by 5 bases and J by 8 bases, with 13 bases between the two germline ends. DNA of the CDR3: TGTGCCAGTAGTGACCCCCCCCGGGACATTCAGTACTTC. Protein: CASSDPPRDIQYF.

Judged by abundance, this clonotype is medium-sized. The CDR3 sequence is CASSHGTGQEQYF. The CDR3 region has the DNA TGTGCCAGCAGCCATGGGACAGGGCAAGAGCAGTACTTC. This chain connects TRBV7-6 to TRBJ2-7; 9 bases map to TRBD1. The CDR3 is 13 amino acids. V lost 5 bases and J lost 7; bases outside the gene matches: 6. Germline CDR1 and CDR2: SGHVS and FNYEAQ.

This chain joins TRBV5-1 and TRBJ2-1; 9 nucleotides align to TRBD1. Germline CDR1 and CDR2: SGHRS and YFSETQ. The CDR3 runs 14 residues. Unmatched junction bases numbered 6, after V lost 4 bases and J lost 7 bases. CDR3 nucleotide sequence: TGCGCCAGCAGCGTGTGGACAGGGGTAAATGAGCAGTTCTTC. This translates into CASSVWTGVNEQFF. Based on the CDR3 plus reference TRBV5-1 and TRBJ2-1, the full variable domain is KAGVTQTPRYLIKTRGQQVTLSCSPISGHRSVSWYQQTPGQGLQFLFEYFSETQRNKGNFPGRFSGRQFSNSRSEMNVSTLELGDSALYLCASSVWTGVNEQFFGPGTRLTVL.